What follows describes a single T cell receptor beta chain. The data were taken from a study of human T cells and chemical hapten exposure. The wider study: Patients having alopecia areata, totalis or universalis were mostly female.

CDR1 MDHEN and CDR2 SYDVKM come from the germline V gene. The CDR3 runs to 14 residues. V was shortened by 6 bases and J by 2 bases, with 13 bases between the two germline ends. Indicated time point: patch test 3, about 24 weeks after DPC sensitization. Treatment reported: therapeutic diphenylcyclopropenone sensitization with weekly scalp DPC. In TCRdb, the RACE reads were re-called with MiXCR into one record per CDR3 protein. The sample shows around 27,000 distinct CDR3 sequences, about 5.6% of them seen only once. The rearrangement links TRBV28 to TRBJ2-5; D is ambiguous. This receptor was identified in a man aged 25 to 45 with alopecia areata. Some clones in this sample may be carry-over from other donors' samples. Sequences were derived from whole blood, sampled in connection with sensitization to the hapten diphenylcyclopropenone (DPC). CDR3 sequence reads: CASSSDRTQETQYF. CDR3 bases: TGTGCCAGCAGCTCGGACCGAACACAAGAGACCCAGTACTTC. Full variable domain (outside the CDR3, taken from reference TRBV28 and TRBJ2-5): DVKVTQSSRYLVKRTGEKVFLECVQDMDHENMFWYRQDPGLGLRLIYFSYDVKMKEKGDIPEGYSVSREKKERFSLILESASTNQTSMYLCASSSDRTQETQYFGPGTRLLVL.